This note documents a single TCR beta chain sequence. Its antigen is as yet unknown. Donors included only healthy HIV-negative adults lacking recent acute infections or vaccinations. V lost 6 bases to trimming and J lost 4 bases, with 7 bases between them. The CDR3 is 11 amino acids. The germline V gene has CDR1 SNHLY and CDR2 FYNNEI. Genomic DNA belonging to each subset was distributed in equal measure over several immunoSEQ plates. Sequencing was performed with immunoSEQ multiplex PCR; in TCRdb, only in-frame clones are kept and a portion is missing. The sample has around 1,000,000 clones; about 80% are singletons. These data are taken from a study of shared clonotypes between healthy human individuals. On the study more broadly: Donors consisted of two women and a few men between 18 and 49.

The study, taken as a whole, reports: About 5% of naive CD4 clonotypes were shared across a few donors.

The TCR sequence derives from a man between 18 and 29 years old in good health. Some clones in this sample may be carry-over from other donors' samples. The sample consisted of memory CD4+ T cells from PBMCs. Subset given: CD45RA-negative fraction. This chain links TRBV2 with TRBJ2-7; D is unclear. CDR3 nucleotides: TGTGCCAGCAGGCAGTATTACGAGCAGTACTTC. This codes for CASRQYYEQYF.